This passage covers 20 T cell receptor beta chains from one sample sequenced in a study of glioma-infiltrating T cells after dendritic cell vaccination. Time point described: after dendritic cell vaccination, including at tumor progression/relapse. The method was immunoSEQ multiplex PCR; TCRdb's version includes in-frame clones alone and lacks a portion of them. The sample yields 70,000 to 100,000 clones, roughly four fifths seen once. Sequencing was performed on blood, taken after dendritic cell vaccination. Every receptor here comes from a human donor with glioblastoma.

The J gene is TRBJ1-1, the V gene TRBV18, with D hard to call. This CDR3 comprises 18 residues. V was shortened by 2 bases and J by 0 bases, with 19 bases between the two germline ends. CDR1 KGHSH and CDR2 LQKENI come from the germline V gene. The CDR3 DNA reads TGTGCCAGCTCACCATGGGCGACTATTGATATTATGAACACTGAAGCTTTCTTT. Translating it yields CASSPWATIDIMNTEAFF.

The chain uses TRBV7-3 and TRBJ2-7, with TRBD1 matching over 8 bases. J lost 4 bases, V lost 5 bases, and 4 bases had no gene match. Germline CDR1 and CDR2: SGHTA and FQGTGA. This CDR3 region has 13 residues. CDR3 coding DNA: TGTGCCAGCAGCCCGGACAGGGAGTACGAGCAGTACTTC. Protein: CASSPDREYEQYF.

This clone came up a few times. The V and J genes are TRBV6-5 and TRBJ2-3, with 9 bases matching TRBD1. The J segment lost 5 bases and the V segment lost 5 bases, leaving 5 bases of the junction unmatched. Germline-derived CDR1 and CDR2 are MNHEY and SVGAGI. CDR3 size: 14 residues. This CDR3 is CASSDRGVVDTQYF. Here the CDR3 DNA reads TGTGCCAGCAGTGACAGGGGGGTGGTAGATACGCAGTATTTT.

This sequence joins TRBV19 and TRBJ1-2, with 8 bases matching TRBD1. There are 13 residues in the CDR3. With 3 bases clipped from V and 7 bases from J, the junction kept 4 bases outside the gene matches. CDR1 and CDR2 (germline): LNHDA, SQIVND (reference sequence). CDR3 sequence reads: CASSIQQGVGYTF. CDR3 sequence (DNA): TGTGCCAGTAGTATTCAACAGGGGGTTGGCTACACCTTC.

This clone was seen once. The chain employs TRBV25-1 and TRBJ1-6, with D unresolved. The germline CDR1 and CDR2 sequences are MGHDK and SYGVNS. Deletions cut 6 bases from V and 8 bases from J, with 11 bases between. This CDR3 is built from 13 residues. In DNA, the CDR3 is TGTGCCAGCAGCCATGGACTTGATTCACCCCTCCACTTT. Protein product: CASSHGLDSPLHF.

The chain recombines TRBV2 with TRBJ1-5, with 8 bases that match TRBD1. The germline CDR1 and CDR2 sequences are SNHLY and FYNNEI. V lost 4 bases, J lost 9 bases, and 8 bases stayed unmatched. The CDR3 runs 14 residues. CDR3 sequence reads: CASSGQGNLLPQHF. In DNA, the CDR3 is TGTGCCAGCAGTGGACAGGGGAATTTATTGCCCCAGCATTTT.

The V and J genes are TRBV4-2 and TRBJ1-1; D gene ambiguous. Germline V CDR1 and CDR2: LGHNA, YNFKEQ. Trimming removed 6 bases at V and 3 bases at J, with 14 bases between. This CDR3 comprises 14 residues. DNA for the CDR3: TGTGCCAGCAGATCAGGAGGCGGGTACACTGAAGCTTTCTTT. Its protein is CASRSGGGYTEAFF.

The J gene is TRBJ1-1, the V gene TRBV7-9; D call uncertain. There are 15 residues in the CDR3. Trimming left V 5 bases short and J 0 bases short, with 13 bases between. CDR1 and CDR2 from the germline V gene are SEHNR and FQNEAQ (reference sequence). The CDR3 nucleotides are TGTGCCAGCAGCACCTCGGGAGCGATGAACACTGAAGCTTTCTTT. Translation gives CASSTSGAMNTEAFF.

V gene TRBV2 combines with J gene TRBJ1-2; 9 nucleotides match TRBD1. With 4 bases clipped from V and 5 bases from J, the junction kept 5 bases outside the gene matches. CDR1 and CDR2 from the germline V gene are SNHLY and FYNNEI. The CDR3 runs 14 residues. The CDR3 sequence is CASSGTGGWYGYTF. CDR3 nucleotide sequence: TGTGCCAGCAGTGGCACAGGGGGCTGGTATGGCTACACCTTC.

The chain employs TRBV19 and TRBJ1-2; 7 nucleotides line up with TRBD1. J gave up 6 bases and V 8 bases, and 9 bases lay outside the gene matches. CDR1 is LNHDA, CDR2 SQIVND, per germline (reference sequence). CDR3 size: 13 residues. The CDR3 DNA is TGTGCCAGTCGATCACCAGGGGGGAATGGCTACACCTTC. This gives the protein CASRSPGGNGYTF.

V gene TRBV5-6 combines with J gene TRBJ1-3; 9 bases map to TRBD1. The CDR3 is 14 residues long. Losses at the gene ends were 3 bases for V and 8 bases for J; bases not matched to a gene: 6. Germline V CDR1 and CDR2: SGHDT, YYEEEE. The CDR3 loop is CASSSGTGIHTIYF. CDR3 DNA: TGTGCCAGCAGCTCAGGGACAGGGATACACACCATATATTTT.

This chain uses TRBV13 with TRBJ1-1, with TRBD1 identical over 8 bases. There are 14 residues in the CDR3. The ends lost 2 bases at V and 6 bases at J; junction bases unmatched: 5. Germline values: CDR1 PRHDT, CDR2 FYEKMQ (reference sequence). Written as DNA, the CDR3 is TGTGCCAGCAGCTTAACAGGGGGAAGGGCTGAAGCTTTCTTT. It codes for CASSLTGGRAEAFF.

The chain uses TRBV7-3 and TRBJ2-3; D unclear. CDR3 length: 14 residues. The germline V gene encodes CDR1 SGHTA and CDR2 FQGTGA. Deletions cut 4 bases from V and 2 bases from J, with 10 bases between. The CDR3 nucleotides read TGTGCCAGCAGCTCCCAGGATCCCACAGATACGCAGTATTTT. This sequence encodes CASSSQDPTDTQYF.

The DNA of the CDR3 is TGTGCCTGGAGTACGGGGGGTGACACCGGGGAGCTGTTTTTT. It specifies CAWSTGGDTGELFF. The chain joins TRBV30 to TRBJ2-2; 7 bases are a match to TRBD2. V trimming: 2 bases; J trimming: 3 bases; junction bases outside the gene matches: 3. Germline assignment: CDR1 GTSNPN and CDR2 SVGIG (reference sequence). This CDR3 comprises 14 residues.

CDR3 bases: TGTGCCAGCGATGGGACAGGTTATAATGAAAAACTGTTTTTT. It translates to CASDGTGYNEKLFF. The genes are TRBV6-1 and TRBJ1-4; 8 bases map to TRBD1. The CDR3 runs 14 residues. Germline values: CDR1 MNHNS, CDR2 SASEGT. The V and J ends lost 8 bases and 4 bases, in that order; junction bases with no gene match: 6.

V and J are TRBV9 and TRBJ1-4; TRBD1 agrees at 8 bases. The germline CDR1 and CDR2 sequences are SGDLS and YYNGEE. The CDR3 sequence is 15 residues long. V lost 4 bases and J lost 8; bases outside the gene matches: 10. DNA for the CDR3: TGTGCCAGCAGCCCCACAGGGGGAGTTGGGGAAAAACTGTTTTTT. As protein: CASSPTGGVGEKLFF.

The gene calls are TRBV7-3 and TRBJ2-1, with 7 bases that match TRBD2. The CDR3 length is 15 residues. Looked up from germline, CDR1 is SGHTA and CDR2 is FQGTGA. Trimming cost V 3 bases and J 6 bases; bases outside gene matches: 8. Here the CDR3 DNA reads TGTGCCAGCAGCTTCCTTGGGGAGGGCCGCAATGAGCAGTTCTTC. Residues: CASSFLGEGRNEQFF.

This sequence joins TRBV6-4 and TRBJ1-6; perhaps TRBD1 as D (6 bases). V shed 6 bases and J shed 5 bases, with 11 bases lying between them. The CDR3 is 14 residues long. The germline gives CDR1 MRHNA, CDR2 SNTAGT. In nucleotides, the CDR3 is TGTGCCAGCAGCAAGACAGGTGATAATTCACCCCTCCACTTT. This translates into CASSKTGDNSPLHF.

The CDR3 sequence: CASSTGLETGELFF. The CDR3 DNA reads TGTGCCAGCAGCACAGGCTTGGAAACCGGGGAGCTGTTTTTT. The chain joins TRBV9 to TRBJ2-2; D might be TRBD1 (5 bases). V lost 4 bases to trimming and J lost 5 bases, with 12 bases between them. CDR1 and CDR2 (germline): SGDLS, YYNGEE. CDR3 length: 14 residues.

V is TRBV5-1 and J is TRBJ1-1; D is undetermined. Germline lookup yields CDR1 SGHRS and CDR2 YFSETQ. V lost 0 bases and J lost 3, with 12 bases in between. This CDR3 has 15 amino acids. The CDR3 protein is CASSLDVGGYTEAFF. In nucleotides, the CDR3 is TGCGCCAGCAGCTTGGATGTGGGCGGGTACACTGAAGCTTTCTTT.